These 22 T cell receptor beta chains were sequenced from one sample in a study of TIL therapy for anti-PD-1-resistant metastatic lung cancer (TCRdb year 2021). The immunoSEQ v3 hsTCRB kit was used to amplify TCR beta CDR3 regions from genomic DNA through bias-controlled multiplex PCR. The immuneACCESS repertoire file appears here via TCRdb, limited to in-frame rearrangements. These files lack a portion of the clones; in checked studies, under half of the deficit traces to unresolved V genes, and the cause of the others is not known. The sample table records about 36,000 clones; 73% of these occur just once. The ten largest clones add up to 4.5% to 6% of the sample. The time point label of this sample denotes: pre-treatment sample, taken before nivolumab and TIL therapy. The sample in question was blood, obtained at baseline. The source is a person between 25 and 80 years old with non-small cell lung cancer.

The J gene is TRBJ1-5, the V gene TRBV6-5; no clear D gene. The CDR3 totals 14 residues. V was clipped by 0 bases and J by 0 bases, with 3 bases between them. Germline CDR1 and CDR2: MNHEY and SVGAGI. The CDR3 spells CASSYSNSNQPQHF. CDR3 nucleotide sequence: TGTGCCAGCAGTTACTCGAATAGCAATCAGCCCCAGCATTTT.

This chain joins TRBV6-1 and TRBJ2-7; a possible D gene is TRBD1 (5 bases). The germline V gene has CDR1 MNHNS and CDR2 SASEGT. The germline V and J ends were trimmed by 1 base and 5 bases, with 12 bases remaining between them. The CDR3 has 14 residues. CDR3 bases: TGTGCCAGCAGTGAAGAAGGGTTAGGGGACGAGCAGTACTTC. This encodes CASSEEGLGDEQYF.

This CDR3 reads CASSPKQGTRTDTQYF. In nucleotides, the CDR3 is TGTGCCAGCAGCCCAAAACAGGGGACCCGCACAGATACGCAGTATTTT. This rearrangement joins TRBV11-1 to TRBJ2-3; 7 bases align to TRBD1. V was clipped by 5 bases and J by 1 base; unmatched bases: 9. The CDR3 covers 16 residues. In germline, CDR1 is SGHAT, CDR2 FQDESV (reference sequence).

This clone was observed a few times. The V and J genes are TRBV10-3 and TRBJ1-6; perhaps TRBD1 as D (5 bases). Germline V gene data show CDR1 as ENHRY and CDR2 as SYGVKD. The CDR3 loop spans 13 amino acids. V was clipped by 3 bases and J by 10 bases, with 10 bases between them. The CDR3 here is CAISEGRESPLHF. The CDR3 coding sequence is TGTGCCATCAGTGAAGGCAGGGAGTCACCCCTCCACTTT.

The table lists this clone with a count of one. The V gene is TRBV4-3, the J gene TRBJ2-1, with 7 bases identical to TRBD2. The CDR3 has 17 amino acids. J was trimmed by 0 bases and V by 1 base; bases with no gene match: 6. Germline V gene data show CDR1 as LGHNA and CDR2 as YSLEER. The CDR3 loop reads CASSQGPSGDSYNEQFF. The CDR3 DNA follows: TGCGCCAGCAGCCAAGGTCCTAGCGGAGACTCCTACAATGAGCAGTTCTTC.

The DNA for the CDR3 is TGCGCCAGCAGCCCTCCGGGACAGGGCGAGCAGTACTTC. The encoded protein is CASSPPGQGEQYF. V usage is TRBV5-1 and J usage is TRBJ2-7; TRBD1 agrees at 9 bases. The V segment lost 4 bases and the J segment 6 bases; nucleotides outside the gene matches: 5. CDR1 is SGHRS, CDR2 YFSETQ, per germline. This CDR3 has 13 residues.

The count of this clone is one. The V call is TRBV14, the J call TRBJ2-7; 9 bases are a match to TRBD1. Germline V gene sequence: CDR1 SGHDN, CDR2 FVKESK. This CDR3 has 15 residues. Germline trimming cut 5 bases from V and 3 bases from J; bases unmatched to any gene: 8. This chain's CDR3 is CASSTAGTGLYEQYF. The CDR3 bases are TGTGCCAGCAGCACCGCCGGGACAGGGCTCTACGAGCAGTACTTC.

This chain connects TRBV14 to TRBJ1-1; no definite D call. Germline lookup yields CDR1 SGHDN and CDR2 FVKESK. The CDR3 is 13 residues long. Trimming left V 4 bases short and J 3 bases short, with 9 bases between. The CDR3 DNA follows: TGTGCCAGCAGCCTATCGGGATACACTGAAGCTTTCTTT. Amino acids: CASSLSGYTEAFF.

The chain recombines TRBV4-2 with TRBJ2-1; D is possibly TRBD2 (6 bases). Trimming pared 0 bases from V and 8 bases from J, leaving 14 bases between. CDR1 and CDR2 (germline): LGHNA, YNFKEQ. CDR3 length equals 15 residues. The CDR3 bases are TGTGCCAGCAGCCAAGAGACGGGGGAACCCGATGAGCAGTTCTTC. Translating gives CASSQETGEPDEQFF.

The chain carries TRBV9 and TRBJ2-1; 13 bases align to TRBD2. CDR3 length: 17 amino acids. V shed 3 bases and J 7 bases; nucleotides not matched to a gene: 10. The germline V gene has CDR1 SGDLS and CDR2 YYNGEE. The CDR3 sequence: CASSAELAGGRSNEQFF. The CDR3 nucleotides read TGTGCCAGCAGCGCTGAACTAGCGGGAGGGCGTAGTAATGAGCAGTTCTTC.

V usage is TRBV7-2 and J usage is TRBJ1-6; 11 bases agree with TRBD1. V trimming: 5 bases; J trimming: 6 bases; junction bases outside the gene matches: 3. The CDR3 runs to 15 residues. CDR1 is SGHTA, CDR2 FQGNSA, per germline. CDR3: CASSPGTGGNSPLHF. The CDR3 DNA reads as TGTGCCAGCAGCCCCGGGACAGGGGGTAATTCACCCCTCCACTTT. Together with reference TRBV7-2 and TRBJ1-6, the CDR3 gives the full variable domain: GAGVSQSPSNKVTEKGKDVELRCDPISGHTALYWYRQSLGQGLEFLIYFQGNSAPDKSGLPSDRFSAERTGGSVSTLTIQRTQQEDSAVYLCASSPGTGGNSPLHFGNGTRLTVT.

The chain is built from TRBV4-1 and TRBJ2-7, with 8 bases identical to TRBD1. Germline V lookup: CDR1 MGHRA, CDR2 YSYEKL. Trimming removed 1 base from V and 5 bases from J; junction bases left unmatched: 4. This CDR3 has 14 amino acids. CDR3 sequence reads: CASSQADRVHEQYF. The CDR3 DNA reads TGCGCCAGCAGCCAAGCGGACAGGGTCCACGAGCAGTACTTC.

The chain is built from TRBV9 and TRBJ2-1, with 9 bases fitting TRBD1. The V gene end was trimmed by 0 bases and the J gene end by 12 bases; junction bases not matched to a gene: 10. Germline V gene sequence: CDR1 SGDLS, CDR2 YYNGEE. This CDR3 contains 15 residues. CDR3 sequence (DNA): TGTGCCAGCAGCGTAGATCAGGACAGGGGACGGGGGCAGTTCTTC. Its translation is CASSVDQDRGRGQFF.

The J gene is TRBJ2-1, the V gene TRBV5-1; 7 positions match TRBD2. The CDR3 spans 15 residues. V lost 4 bases, J lost 2 bases, and 6 bases stayed unmatched. Germline lookup yields CDR1 SGHRS and CDR2 YFSETQ. The CDR3: CASSGSGVPYNEQFF. The CDR3 DNA is TGCGCCAGCAGCGGAAGCGGGGTCCCCTACAATGAGCAGTTCTTC.

This clone appeared a single time. The gene calls are TRBV27 and TRBJ2-1, with 8 nucleotides matching TRBD1. CDR3 length: 14 amino acids. V lost 6 bases and J lost 2; bases outside the gene matches: 3. Per germline, CDR1 MNHEY and CDR2 SMNVEV (reference sequence). CDR3: CASSGQGPYNEQFF. CDR3 coding DNA: TGTGCCAGCAGCGGACAGGGTCCCTACAATGAGCAGTTCTTC.

This clone turned up a few times. The chain links TRBV15 to TRBJ1-5; D is perhaps TRBD1 (6 bases). Germline CDR1 LNHNV, CDR2 YYDKDF (reference sequence). The CDR3 consists of 14 residues. V was cut by 8 bases and J by 7 bases, with 18 bases left in between. CDR3 in DNA: TGTGCCACCTCTCCGGGGGGACACGGACAGCCCCAGCATTTT. Translated: CATSPGGHGQPQHF.

The J gene is TRBJ1-2, the V gene TRBV5-4; D is unclear. The CDR3 is made up of 14 amino acids. Trimming stripped 0 bases from V and 3 bases from J, with 9 bases between. CDR1 is SGHNT and CDR2 is YYREEE in the germline V gene (reference sequence). The CDR3 nucleotides read TGTGCCAGCAGCTTGGCCCGGCAGGACTATGGCTACACCTTC. It encodes CASSLARQDYGYTF.

The CDR3, as DNA: TGTGCCAGCAGTTTATTGATCGGGACACCCGAAACCTACGAGCAGTACTTC. Its protein product is CASSLLIGTPETYEQYF. This chain links TRBV28 with TRBJ2-7; D might be TRBD1 (6 bases). Trimming cost V 1 base and J 2 bases, with 18 bases left between them. The CDR3 runs 17 residues. CDR1 is MDHEN, CDR2 SYDVKM, per germline.

The V gene is TRBV10-3, the J gene TRBJ2-3; maybe TRBD2 (6 bases). This CDR3 comprises 17 residues. Germline values: CDR1 ENHRY, CDR2 SYGVKD. V was clipped by 8 bases and J by 3 bases, with 24 bases between them. Here the CDR3 DNA reads TGTGCCATCGCAATTTGGGACTCCCGGAGTAAGACAGATACGCAGTATTTT. This encodes CAIAIWDSRSKTDTQYF.

The chain carries TRBV19 and TRBJ1-1, with D uncertain. Germline CDR1 reads LNHDA; CDR2 reads SQIVND (reference sequence). The CDR3 spans 14 residues. V was shortened by 4 bases and J by 1 base, with 10 bases between the two germline ends. Here the CDR3 DNA reads TGTGCCAGTAGTACCCCCGGAGCGAACACTGAAGCTTTCTTT. Translating it yields CASSTPGANTEAFF.

The DNA for the CDR3 is TGTGCCAGCAGCTTTGGGGGGGGTGCAGATACGCAGTATTTT. It is translated as CASSFGGGADTQYF. The chain recombines TRBV7-6 with TRBJ2-3; 7 positions match TRBD2. The CDR3 totals 14 residues. CDR1 SGHVS and CDR2 FNYEAQ come from the germline V gene. V was clipped by 3 bases and J by 4 bases; unmatched bases: 4.

J is TRBJ1-1 and V is TRBV7-2, with TRBD1 as a possible D gene (5 bases). The CDR3 extends over 14 amino acids. The V gene's germline CDR1 is SGHTA and CDR2 FQGNSA. The ends were cut back, 2 bases at V and 5 bases at J, with 12 bases in the middle. This chain's CDR3 is CASSLRRGGTEAFF. The CDR3 DNA is TGTGCCAGCAGCTTAAGGAGGGGTGGGACTGAAGCTTTCTTT.